This T cell receptor beta chain was identified during a study of cytotoxic CD8 clonotypes in ibrutinib-treated CLL. With regard to this clone: Antigen: not known.

Method: immunoSEQ multiplex PCR; TCRdb's copy keeps in-frame clones and lacks some. The sample yields some 47,000 clones, 57% seen once. Study conclusions and caveats: Baseline levels of clonality went above those of age-matched healthy donors and moved with circulating CD8+ T-cell counts.

This CDR3 contains 16 residues. Trimming left V 4 bases short and J 3 bases short, with 15 bases between. Per germline, CDR1 MRHNA and CDR2 SNTAGT. The V gene is TRBV6-4, the J gene TRBJ2-2, with D perhaps matching TRBD1 (6 bases). The sample consisted of PBMCs, taken after 24 months of ibrutinib treatment. This TCR was recovered from a human donor with chronic lymphocytic leukemia. The CDR3 sequence: CASSGTYGQYTGELFF. The CDR3 bases are TGTGCCAGCAGTGGTACCTACGGACAGTACACCGGGGAGCTGTTTTTT.